The 8 T cell receptor beta chains below were found in one sample sequenced in a study of shared clonotypes between healthy human individuals (dated by TCRdb to 2018 to 2021). For the CD8 naive samples, CD45RO-negative cells were positively selected for CCR7, yielding a CD45RA+CCR7+ population from which TemRA cells were excluded. Libraries were constructed by the immunoSEQ multiplex PCR assay. What TCRdb holds here is the immuneACCESS table cut down to in-frame rearrangements. Part of the clones is not present; checked against another copy, under half of the missing clones reflect an unresolved V gene, and the others are unexplained. Counted in this sample were approximately 740,000 clones; approximately 92% of them appeared once. The top ten hold 20% to 30% of the sample. What was sequenced was naive CD8+ T cells sorted from blood. The cell subset or site label on this specimen signifies: CD45RA+CCR7+. The receptors were sampled from a man aged 25-40 years in good health.

This chain connects TRBV7-3 to TRBJ2-1; 11 bases agree with TRBD2. V shed 2 bases and J 5 bases; nucleotides not matched to a gene: 2. CDR1 SGHTA and CDR2 FQGTGA come from the germline V gene. The CDR3 loop spans 15 amino acids. Here the CDR3 DNA reads TGTGCCAGCAGCTTAGTAGCGGGAGGGAACAATGAGCAGTTCTTC. Amino acid sequence: CASSLVAGGNNEQFF.

The V call is TRBV6-4, the J call TRBJ2-6; TRBD1 matches at 10 bases. The CDR3 is 19 amino acids. Trimming took 0 bases from V and 2 from J; bases not matched to a gene: 7. Germline CDR1 MRHNA, CDR2 SNTAGT. The DNA of the CDR3 is TGTGCCAGCAGTGACTCAAGGACAGGGGGTCTCCCTGGGGCCAACGTCCTGACTTTC. Translating gives CASSDSRTGGLPGANVLTF.

The chain uses TRBV11-3 and TRBJ2-3, with D unresolved. V gave up 3 bases and J gave up 4 bases, with 5 bases separating them. Germline V gene sequence: CDR1 SGHNT, CDR2 YENEEA. This CDR3 is 12 amino acids long. CDR3 amino acids: CASSLRSDTQYF. In DNA form, the CDR3 reads TGTGCCAGCAGCTTGAGGTCAGATACGCAGTATTTT.

The gene calls are TRBV10-2 and TRBJ2-3, with TRBD2 matching 9 bases. This CDR3 spans 16 amino acids. Germline V gene sequence: CDR1 WSHSY, CDR2 SAAADI. After removal of 0 bases from V and 3 bases from J, the junction contained 4 bases not matched to a gene. For the CDR3, the DNA is TGCGCCAGCAGTGAGTCAGCGGGAGGAGGGACAGATACGCAGTATTTT. Protein: CASSESAGGGTDTQYF.

This chain connects TRBV7-8 to TRBJ2-1; unclear D gene. The V and J ends lost 5 bases and 8 bases respectively, with 10 bases between them. CDR1 and CDR2 from the germline V gene are SGHVS and FQNEAQ. The length of the CDR3 is 12 residues. CDR3 amino acids: CASSTDRYEQFF. In nucleotides, the CDR3 is TGTGCCAGCAGCACTGACCGATATGAGCAGTTCTTC.

The chain has TRBV4-3 and TRBJ2-1; TRBD1 agrees at 10 bases. Unmatched junction bases numbered 10, after V lost 0 bases and J lost 8 bases. The CDR3 totals 17 residues. CDR1 and CDR2 (germline): LGHNA, YSLEER. The CDR3 region has the DNA TGCGCCAGCAGCCAAGAAATAAGTGCGGGACAGGGGTATGAGCAGTTCTTC. Encoded protein: CASSQEISAGQGYEQFF.

The chain couples TRBV19 to TRBJ2-2; no clear D gene. Germline V CDR1 and CDR2: LNHDA, SQIVND (reference sequence). This CDR3 is 14 amino acids long. V was pared by 1 base and J by 6 bases, with 9 bases between. The CDR3 reads CASSIGVGAGELFF. DNA for the CDR3: TGTGCCAGTAGTATAGGAGTTGGGGCCGGGGAGCTGTTTTTT.

This clone was observed once. The chain links TRBV29-1 to TRBJ2-3; the match to TRBD2 covers 9 bases. The CDR3 covers 18 residues. The V gene end was trimmed by 0 bases and the J gene end by 0 bases; junction bases not matched to a gene: 10. Germline V gives CDR1 SQVTM, CDR2 ANQGSEA. The CDR3 here is CSVEDLAASGTSTDTQYF. The CDR3 nucleotides are TGCAGCGTTGAAGATCTTGCGGCTAGCGGGACTAGCACAGATACGCAGTATTTT.